The rows below give T cell receptor beta chains drawn from one sample of a study of blood T cell repertoires in COVID-19. Data came from immunoSEQ multiplex PCR; TCRdb stores just in-frame clones and leaves some out. Of about 190,000 clones in the sample, roughly 80% were seen once. The sequenced sample was peripheral blood. Every receptor here comes from a woman in her forties or fifties with acute or convalescent COVID-19. The CDR3 runs from the conserved cysteine through the conserved F or W. Fields, in order: D gene, J gene, clone size, V gene, CDR3 DNA, CDR3 protein. A D gene is named only where the DNA matches it firmly. Size values are once, few and many counts, or a class for expanded clones, and some rows have none.

d_gene: TRBD1
j_gene: TRBJ1-1
abundance: -
v_gene: TRBV6-2/TRBV6-3
CDR3nt: TGTGCCAGCAGTGGGACAGGGGCCCGATCGAGAGCTTTCTTT
CDR3aa: CASSGTGARSRAFF

d_gene: -
j_gene: TRBJ1-5
abundance: -
v_gene: TRBV5-6
CDR3nt: TGTGCCAGCAGCTACCGAGGGTTTGCTCAGCCCCAGCATTTT
CDR3aa: CASSYRGFAQPQHF

d_gene: TRBD1
j_gene: TRBJ1-2
abundance: once
v_gene: TRBV19
CDR3nt: TGTGCCAGTAGTATTACAGGGGGGCTCTATGGCTACACCTTC
CDR3aa: CASSITGGLYGYTF

d_gene: TRBD2
j_gene: TRBJ2-6
abundance: -
v_gene: TRBV30
CDR3nt: TGTGCCTGGAGTGTAGGCGGGGGTACCGGGGCCAACGTCCTGACTTTC
CDR3aa: CAWSVGGGTGANVLTF

d_gene: -
j_gene: TRBJ1-3
abundance: once
v_gene: TRBV3-1/TRBV3-2
CDR3nt: TGTGCCAGCACCCCACTAGGGCCTTCCTCTGGAAACACCATATATTTT
CDR3aa: CASTPLGPSSGNTIYF

d_gene: TRBD2
j_gene: TRBJ2-1
abundance: few
v_gene: TRBV23-1
CDR3nt: TGCGCCAGCAGTCACAACGGGACTAGCGGATACAATGAGCAGTTCTTC
CDR3aa: CASSHNGTSGYNEQFF

d_gene: -
j_gene: TRBJ2-4
abundance: -
v_gene: TRBV27
CDR3nt: TGTGCCAGCAGTCCTACGTGGTGGGAGAACATTCAGTACTTC
CDR3aa: CASSPTWWENIQYF

d_gene: TRBD1
j_gene: TRBJ1-5
abundance: -
v_gene: TRBV10-3
CDR3nt: TGTGCCATCAGTGAAAGGGGGCAAGGCAATCAGCCCCAGCATTTT
CDR3aa: CAISERGQGNQPQHF

d_gene: TRBD2
j_gene: TRBJ2-5
abundance: -
v_gene: TRBV9
CDR3nt: TGTGCCAGCAGCGTAGCCCCCGGGGTAGCGGGAGGGGGAGAGACCCAGTACTTC
CDR3aa: CASSVAPGVAGGGETQYF

d_gene: -
j_gene: TRBJ2-2
abundance: -
v_gene: TRBV27
CDR3nt: TGTGCCAGCACTATCCGACAGAACACCGGGGAGCTGTTTTTT
CDR3aa: CASTIRQNTGELFF

d_gene: TRBD1
j_gene: TRBJ1-4
abundance: -
v_gene: TRBV15
CDR3nt: TGTGCCACCAGCGGACAGGGGGCGAATGAAAAACTGTTTTTT
CDR3aa: CATSGQGANEKLFF

d_gene: -
j_gene: TRBJ2-3
abundance: once
v_gene: TRBV7-9
CDR3nt: TGTGCCAGCAGCTTGGGCACCCTCACAGATACGCAGTATTTT
CDR3aa: CASSLGTLTDTQYF

d_gene: -
j_gene: TRBJ1-5
abundance: -
v_gene: TRBV27
CDR3nt: TGTGCCAGCAGTTTCTTCCCTAATCAGCCCCAGCATTTT
CDR3aa: CASSFFPNQPQHF

d_gene: TRBD1
j_gene: TRBJ1-5
abundance: -
v_gene: TRBV4-1
CDR3nt: TGCGCCAGCAGCCAAGCGGGCCGGACAGGGAAACATCAGCCCCAGCATTTT
CDR3aa: CASSQAGRTGKHQPQHF

d_gene: -
j_gene: TRBJ1-1
abundance: -
v_gene: TRBV30
CDR3nt: TGTGCCTGGAGGACAGGCATGAACACTGAAGCTTTCTTT
CDR3aa: CAWRTGMNTEAFF

d_gene: -
j_gene: TRBJ1-5
abundance: -
v_gene: TRBV6-4
CDR3nt: TGTGCCAGCAGCAGGGAGGTCAATCAGCCCCAGCATTTT
CDR3aa: CASSREVNQPQHF

d_gene: TRBD2
j_gene: TRBJ2-2
abundance: -
v_gene: TRBV2
CDR3nt: TGTGCCAGCACCCAAGTTAGAGCTAGCGGGGGGCCCGGGGAGCTGTTTTTT
CDR3aa: CASTQVRASGGPGELFF

d_gene: TRBD2
j_gene: TRBJ2-1
abundance: -
v_gene: TRBV4-1
CDR3nt: TGCGCCCGCAGCCGCCAGCGGACTAGCGGGGGGGCAAAGGACAATGAGCAGTTCTTC
CDR3aa: CARSRQRTSGGAKDNEQFF

d_gene: TRBD1
j_gene: TRBJ1-2
abundance: -
v_gene: TRBV9
CDR3nt: TGTGCCAGCAGCGTAGCAGGACAGGCCTACTATGGCTACACCTTC
CDR3aa: CASSVAGQAYYGYTF

d_gene: -
j_gene: TRBJ1-6
abundance: -
v_gene: TRBV7-2
CDR3nt: TGTGCCAGCAGCTACGGGAGCTCCTATAATTCACCCCTCCACTTT
CDR3aa: CASSYGSSYNSPLHF

d_gene: -
j_gene: TRBJ2-3
abundance: -
v_gene: TRBV9
CDR3nt: TGTGCCAGCAGCACAGCCCTGAGCACAGATACGCAGTATTTT
CDR3aa: CASSTALSTDTQYF

d_gene: -
j_gene: TRBJ1-6
abundance: -
v_gene: TRBV12-5
CDR3nt: TGTGCTAGTGCCCCGGGGTTTAATTCACCCCTCCACTTT
CDR3aa: CASAPGFNSPLHF

d_gene: TRBD1
j_gene: TRBJ2-3
abundance: -
v_gene: TRBV12-5
CDR3nt: TGTGCTAGTGGTCCAAGGACAGGCCGGGGAGATACGCAGTATTTT
CDR3aa: CASGPRTGRGDTQYF

d_gene: TRBD1
j_gene: TRBJ2-7
abundance: -
v_gene: TRBV18
CDR3nt: TGTGCCAGCTCACCAGGTTCGGACAGGGCCTCCTACGAGCAGTACTTC
CDR3aa: CASSPGSDRASYEQYF

d_gene: -
j_gene: TRBJ2-1
abundance: few
v_gene: TRBV7-2
CDR3nt: TGTGCCAGCAGCTTAGGCAGATCCTACAATGAGCAGTTCTTC
CDR3aa: CASSLGRSYNEQFF

d_gene: -
j_gene: TRBJ2-3
abundance: -
v_gene: TRBV12-5
CDR3nt: TGTGCTAGTGGCCCACCGGGGGGCAATACGCAGTATTTT
CDR3aa: CASGPPGGNTQYF

d_gene: TRBD1
j_gene: TRBJ1-1
abundance: -
v_gene: TRBV7-2
CDR3nt: TGTGCCAGCAGCTTGAAAGGACAGGGGGCCGCCGGCACTGAAGCTTTCTTT
CDR3aa: CASSLKGQGAAGTEAFF

d_gene: TRBD1
j_gene: TRBJ2-7
abundance: -
v_gene: TRBV27
CDR3nt: TGTGCCAGCAGTTCCCGCCCCGGGACAGCTAGATACGAGCAGTACTTC
CDR3aa: CASSSRPGTARYEQYF

d_gene: TRBD2
j_gene: TRBJ2-3
abundance: -
v_gene: TRBV11-2
CDR3nt: TGTGCCAGCAGCTTAGGGACTAGCACCACAGATACGCAGTATTTT
CDR3aa: CASSLGTSTTDTQYF

d_gene: TRBD2
j_gene: TRBJ2-1
abundance: -
v_gene: TRBV7-2
CDR3nt: TGTGCCAGCAGCTTCCCAACTAGCGGCCTCTACAATGAGCAGTTCTTC
CDR3aa: CASSFPTSGLYNEQFF

d_gene: -
j_gene: TRBJ2-7
abundance: -
v_gene: TRBV28
CDR3nt: TGTGCCAGCAGTTTAGATAGCGGACTCTACGAGCAGTACTTC
CDR3aa: CASSLDSGLYEQYF